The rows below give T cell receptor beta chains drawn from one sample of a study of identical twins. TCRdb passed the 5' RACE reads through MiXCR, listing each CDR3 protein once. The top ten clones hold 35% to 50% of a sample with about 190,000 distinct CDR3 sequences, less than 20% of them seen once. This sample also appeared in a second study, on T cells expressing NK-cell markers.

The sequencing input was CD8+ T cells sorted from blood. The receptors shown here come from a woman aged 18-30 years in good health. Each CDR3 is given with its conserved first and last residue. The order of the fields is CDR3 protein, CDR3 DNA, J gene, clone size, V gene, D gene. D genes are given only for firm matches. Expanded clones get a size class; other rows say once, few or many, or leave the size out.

CDR3: CASRLRGFGTEAFF
DNA: TGTGCCAGCAGATTGAGGGGATTCGGCACTGAAGCTTTCTTT
J: TRBJ1-1
size: .
V: TRBV12-3/TRBV12-4
D: .

CDR3: CASSQSGGKQFF
DNA: TGTGCCAGCAGCCAATCGGGGGGGAAGCAGTTCTTC
J: TRBJ2-1
size: .
V: TRBV16
D: TRBD2

CDR3: CASRIGAGFYEQYF
DNA: TGCGCCAGCAGAATTGGGGCAGGCTTCTACGAGCAGTACTTC
J: TRBJ2-7
size: few
V: TRBV5-1
D: .

CDR3: CASSPRTGPNYEQYF
DNA: TGTGCCAGCAGTCCTCGGACAGGGCCCAACTACGAGCAGTACTTC
J: TRBJ2-7
size: few
V: TRBV3-1
D: TRBD1

CDR3: CASSQDGSAVSGNTIYF
DNA: TGTGCCAGCAGCCAAGATGGTTCGGCGGTCTCTGGAAACACCATATATTTT
J: TRBJ1-3
size: few
V: TRBV3-1
D: .

CDR3: CASSVAADTQYF
DNA: TGTGCCAGCAGCGTAGCCGCAGATACGCAGTATTTT
J: TRBJ2-3
size: .
V: TRBV9
D: .

CDR3: CASSKGSANEQFF
DNA: TGTGCCAGCAGTAAGGGGTCCGCCAATGAGCAGTTCTTC
J: TRBJ2-1
size: .
V: TRBV12-3/TRBV12-4
D: .

CDR3: CASSLMVSGSTDTQYF
DNA: TGTGCCAGCAGCTTAATGGTCAGTGGGAGCACAGATACGCAGTATTTT
J: TRBJ2-3
size: .
V: TRBV7-9
D: .

CDR3: CSARIQDRSYNEQFF
DNA: TGCAGTGCTAGAATCCAGGACAGGAGCTACAATGAGCAGTTCTTC
J: TRBJ2-1
size: .
V: TRBV20-1
D: TRBD1

CDR3: CSARDQAGNYGYTF
DNA: TGCAGTGCTAGAGATCAAGCAGGGAACTATGGCTACACCTTC
J: TRBJ1-2
size: few
V: TRBV20-1
D: .

CDR3: CASSLAGADEQFF
DNA: TGTGCCAGCAGTTTAGCGGGAGCTGATGAGCAGTTCTTC
J: TRBJ2-1
size: .
V: TRBV6-5
D: TRBD2

CDR3: CASSVEYNEQFF
DNA: TGTGCCAGCAGCGTAGAGTACAATGAGCAGTTCTTC
J: TRBJ2-1
size: few
V: TRBV9
D: .

CDR3: CASSPPQGARTEAFF
DNA: TGTGCCAGCAGCCCCCCCCAGGGGGCGAGGACTGAAGCTTTCTTT
J: TRBJ1-1
size: few
V: TRBV3-1
D: TRBD1

CDR3: CATSRDWRETQYF
DNA: TGTGCCACCAGCAGAGATTGGAGGGAGACCCAGTACTTC
J: TRBJ2-5
size: .
V: TRBV15
D: .

CDR3: CASSKDSYNEQFF
DNA: TGTGCCAGCAGCAAGGACAGTTACAATGAGCAGTTCTTC
J: TRBJ2-1
size: .
V: TRBV13
D: .

CDR3: CASSDRILPDTQYF
DNA: TGCGCCAGCAGTGACAGGATTCTCCCAGATACGCAGTATTTT
J: TRBJ2-3
size: few
V: TRBV10-1
D: .

CDR3: CASSSPARDEQYF
DNA: TGTGCCAGCAGTTCCCCGGCCCGGGACGAGCAGTACTTC
J: TRBJ2-7
size: .
V: TRBV27
D: .

CDR3: CSVEESTSSYEQYF
DNA: TGCAGCGTTGAAGAGTCTACAAGCTCCTACGAGCAGTACTTC
J: TRBJ2-7
size: .
V: TRBV29-1
D: .

CDR3: CAIRTGTEFNYGYTF
DNA: TGTGCCATCAGGACCGGGACAGAGTTCAACTATGGCTACACCTTC
J: TRBJ1-2
size: .
V: TRBV10-3
D: TRBD1

CDR3: CASSLTMTSGRVDEQYF
DNA: TGTGCCAGCAGCCTTACAATGACTAGCGGGAGGGTTGACGAGCAGTACTTC
J: TRBJ2-7
size: few
V: TRBV5-6
D: TRBD2

CDR3: CASSLLLRDVNTEAFF
DNA: TGTGCCAGCAGCTTATTATTGCGGGACGTGAACACTGAAGCTTTCTTT
J: TRBJ1-1
size: .
V: TRBV7-2
D: .

CDR3: CASSTSEVARITNEKLFF
DNA: TGTGCCAGCAGCACCTCCGAGGTCGCCAGGATAACTAATGAAAAACTGTTTTTT
J: TRBJ1-4
size: .
V: TRBV11-1
D: .

CDR3: CASSGTVDYNEQFF
DNA: TGTGCCAGCAGTGGGACCGTCGACTACAATGAGCAGTTCTTC
J: TRBJ2-1
size: few
V: TRBV6-1
D: .

CDR3: CATSATGPNTEAFF
DNA: TGTGCCACAAGTGCGACAGGCCCTAACACTGAAGCTTTCTTT
J: TRBJ1-1
size: few
V: TRBV27
D: .

CDR3: CASSYSGQGNEQFF
DNA: TGTGCCAGCAGTTACTCTGGGCAGGGGAATGAGCAGTTCTTC
J: TRBJ2-1
size: many
V: TRBV6-5
D: .

CDR3: CASRPWGSTGELFF
DNA: TGTGCCAGCAGGCCTTGGGGGAGCACCGGGGAGCTGTTTTTT
J: TRBJ2-2
size: .
V: TRBV7-9
D: .

CDR3: CASSARGAWEQFF
DNA: TGTGCCAGCAGCGCGAGGGGGGCTTGGGAGCAGTTCTTC
J: TRBJ2-1
size: .
V: TRBV7-6
D: .

CDR3: CASGLVDRSAVHEQYF
DNA: TGTGCTAGTGGTTTGGTCGACCGGTCCGCTGTCCACGAGCAGTACTTC
J: TRBJ2-7
size: .
V: TRBV12-5
D: .

CDR3: CASADSSSYNEQFF
DNA: TGTGCCAGCGCCGACAGTAGCTCCTACAATGAGCAGTTCTTC
J: TRBJ2-1
size: .
V: TRBV12-3/TRBV12-4
D: .

CDR3: CASSLSVVSPLHF
DNA: TGTGCCAGCAGTTTATCGGTGGTTTCACCCCTCCACTTT
J: TRBJ1-6
size: few
V: TRBV27
D: .

CDR3: CASSSALDRAVFTGELFF
DNA: TGTGCCAGCAGCTCGGCCCTAGACAGGGCTGTTTTCACCGGGGAGCTGTTTTTT
J: TRBJ2-2
size: .
V: TRBV12-3/TRBV12-4
D: TRBD1

CDR3: CASPGSSYLDGELFF
DNA: TGTGCCAGCCCTGGATCCAGTTACTTGGACGGGGAGCTGTTTTTT
J: TRBJ2-2
size: many
V: TRBV12-3/TRBV12-4
D: .

CDR3: CSVGRDNQPQHF
DNA: TGCAGCGTTGGCAGAGATAATCAGCCCCAGCATTTT
J: TRBJ1-5
size: many
V: TRBV29-1
D: .

CDR3: CASSLAPLATRPSGELFF
DNA: TGTGCCAGCAGCTTGGCCCCCCTTGCTACTAGACCCTCCGGGGAGCTGTTTTTT
J: TRBJ2-2
size: few
V: TRBV12-3/TRBV12-4
D: .

CDR3: CASSPAGQAVETQYF
DNA: TGTGCCAGCTCCCCCGCGGGACAGGCCGTGGAGACCCAGTACTTC
J: TRBJ2-5
size: .
V: TRBV7-9
D: TRBD1

CDR3: CASSPQGSSYNEQFF
DNA: TGTGCCAGCAGCCCCCAGGGCAGCTCCTACAATGAGCAGTTCTTC
J: TRBJ2-1
size: .
V: TRBV6-2/TRBV6-3
D: .

CDR3: CASSLELNNEQFF
DNA: TGTGCCAGCAGTCTTGAACTGAACAATGAGCAGTTCTTC
J: TRBJ2-1
size: few
V: TRBV25-1
D: .

CDR3: CASSLAVGNEQFF
DNA: TGTGCCAGCAGCTTAGCGGTAGGCAATGAGCAGTTCTTC
J: TRBJ2-1
size: .
V: TRBV7-9
D: .

CDR3: CASSLGLAGSEQYF
DNA: TGCGCCAGCAGCTTGGGACTAGCGGGAAGCGAGCAGTACTTC
J: TRBJ2-7
size: many
V: TRBV5-1
D: TRBD2

CDR3: CASSLEGIGTDTQYF
DNA: TGTGCCAGCAGCCTAGAAGGGATCGGCACAGATACGCAGTATTTT
J: TRBJ2-3
size: .
V: TRBV14
D: .

CDR3: CASSQDRGQPQHF
DNA: TGCGCCAGCAGCCAAGATAGGGGCCAGCCCCAGCATTTT
J: TRBJ1-5
size: few
V: TRBV4-1
D: .

CDR3: CASSSPGEQFF
DNA: TGTGCCAGCAGTTCCCCAGGTGAGCAGTTCTTC
J: TRBJ2-1
size: many
V: TRBV12-3/TRBV12-4
D: .